The next 19 T cell receptor beta chains were all read from a single sample in a study of cytomegalovirus exposure and HLA in healthy donors. PCR used 60 Vbeta primers and 13 Jbeta primers. The protocol was immunoSEQ multiplex PCR, while the TCRdb copy is restricted to in-frame clones and leaves out a portion. Found here are approximately 150,000 clones, 75% to 85% of them singletons; the top ten hold approximately 1.5%. The specimen sequenced was PBMCs. These receptors all stem from a young woman in good health and CMV-seropositive.

This clone was recorded a few times. The chain couples TRBV7-2 to TRBJ2-1; 13 nucleotides align to TRBD2. Looked up from germline, CDR1 is SGHTA and CDR2 is FQGNSA. CDR3 length: 16 amino acids. V shed 6 bases and J 1 base; nucleotides not matched to a gene: 3. DNA of the CDR3: TGTGCCAGCAGAAGACTAGCGGGAGGTTCCTACAATGAGCAGTTCTTC. This sequence encodes CASRRLAGGSYNEQFF.

The genes are TRBV28 and TRBJ1-1, with D hard to call. There are 12 residues in the CDR3. The V gene's germline CDR1 is MDHEN and CDR2 SYDVKM. V lost 6 bases and J 1 base, leaving 6 bases between the germline ends. CDR3 nucleotide sequence: TGTGCCAGCAGGGCGGGGAACACTGAAGCTTTCTTT. It encodes CASRAGNTEAFF.

The chain carries TRBV27 and TRBJ2-3, with D uncertain. The CDR3 is 13 residues long. CDR1 MNHEY and CDR2 SMNVEV come from the germline V gene (reference sequence). V gave up 3 bases and J gave up 2 bases, with 6 bases separating them. CDR3 region: CASSFGFTDTQYF. In DNA, the CDR3 is TGTGCCAGCAGTTTCGGGTTCACAGATACGCAGTATTTT.

V usage is TRBV6-6 and J usage is TRBJ2-1; the match to TRBD1 covers 10 bases. V lost 2 bases to trimming and J lost 7 bases; unmatched junction nucleotides: 8. There are 16 residues in the CDR3. The germline V gene has CDR1 MNHNY and CDR2 SVGAGI (reference sequence). DNA of the CDR3: TGTGCCAGCAGTTACCAGACAGGGGGCGCTGGAAATGAGCAGTTCTTC. Its translation is CASSYQTGGAGNEQFF.

This rearrangement joins TRBV6-5 to TRBJ2-5; tentative D call: TRBD2 (5 bases). The germline V gene encodes CDR1 MNHEY and CDR2 SVGAGI. The ends were cut back, 7 bases at V and 2 bases at J, with 17 bases in the middle. This CDR3 has 15 amino acids. The CDR3 loop reads CASTTGRTGQETQYF. The CDR3, as DNA: TGTGCCAGCACCACGGGCCGGACGGGACAAGAGACCCAGTACTTC.

The J gene is TRBJ1-1, the V gene TRBV29-1; D unclear. This CDR3 has 11 residues. Trimming removed 7 bases at V and 0 bases at J, with 6 bases between. Germline lookup yields CDR1 SQVTM and CDR2 ANQGSEA. DNA of the CDR3: TGCAGCGGTAACATGAACACTGAAGCTTTCTTT. This encodes CSGNMNTEAFF.

The sample holds a few counts of this clone. The rearrangement uses TRBV5-1 and TRBJ2-7; D may be TRBD1 (5 bases). The CDR3 runs to 15 residues. The germline V and J ends were trimmed by 4 bases and 0 bases, with 14 bases remaining between them. The germline gives CDR1 SGHRS, CDR2 YFSETQ. The CDR3 nucleotides read TGCGCCAGCAGCGTCGACAGTTCCTACTCCTACGAGCAGTACTTC. Translated: CASSVDSSYSYEQYF.

V and J are TRBV28 and TRBJ1-1; the D gene is possibly TRBD1 (5 bases). CDR3 length: 14 amino acids. Germline CDR1 MDHEN, CDR2 SYDVKM. Trimming took off 3 bases at V and 3 bases at J, with 11 bases between the two ends. This CDR3 is CASSLGGRHTEAFF. DNA of the CDR3: TGTGCCAGCAGTTTGGGGGGGAGACACACTGAAGCTTTCTTT.

The chain employs TRBV2 and TRBJ2-2; D uncertain. The CDR3 has 13 residues. Germline CDR1 reads SNHLY; CDR2 reads FYNNEI. Trimming removed 6 bases at V and 4 bases at J, with 9 bases between. The CDR3 region is CASRLILTGELFF. The CDR3 bases are TGTGCCAGCAGACTGATACTCACCGGGGAGCTGTTTTTT.

This clone was seen once. The CDR3 does not end in the conserved phenylalanine or tryptophan, so this is likely a read error. It is unclear where the CDR3 begins or ends on the DNA, so no DNA is shown, and the CDR3 is as TCRdb lists it. This chain links TRBV20-1 with TRBJ1-1; the D call of TRBD1 is as the table states it, not checked on the DNA. 8 amino acids form the CDR3, both terminal residues included. Per germline, CDR1 DFQATT and CDR2 SNEGSKA (reference sequence). The CDR3 sequence: CGAREGRG.

This chain joins TRBV6-1 and TRBJ1-2, with D perhaps matching TRBD1 (6 bases). V lost 7 bases, J lost 8 bases, and 17 bases lay in between. CDR3 size: 13 residues. The germline CDR1 and CDR2 sequences are MNHNS and SASEGT. CDR3 sequence (DNA): TGTGCCAGCACTCCCCAGGGACAACGAGGCTACACCTTC. Translation gives CASTPQGQRGYTF.

CDR3 DNA sequence: TGTGCCAGCAGCTCACCCACTAGCGGGGCTCTCTACGAGCAGTACTTC. Translated: CASSSPTSGALYEQYF. The chain combines TRBV7-2 with TRBJ2-7; 10 bases are a match to TRBD2. With V trimmed by 4 bases and J by 3 bases, 9 bases remained unmatched. The CDR3 has 16 amino acids. Germline loops: CDR1 SGHTA, CDR2 FQGNSA.

The chain joins TRBV4-1 to TRBJ2-1; perhaps TRBD1 as D (6 bases). Germline assignment: CDR1 MGHRA and CDR2 YSYEKL. Trimming took 3 bases from V and 8 from J, leaving 14 bases between them. The CDR3 is made up of 14 amino acids. For the CDR3, the DNA is TGCGCCAGCAGCCACCACACAGGGTTTTATGAGCAGTTCTTC. It yields the protein CASSHHTGFYEQFF.

This clone was seen more than once but under ten times. CDR3 nucleotide sequence: TGTGCCAGCTCAGGGGACCTGGAGACCCAGTACTTC. Translation: CASSGDLETQYF. The chain joins TRBV27 to TRBJ2-5; D perhaps matches TRBD1 (6 bases). This CDR3 is built from 12 residues. V was shortened by 8 bases and J by 5 bases, with 12 bases between the two germline ends. The germline V gene has CDR1 MNHEY and CDR2 SMNVEV (reference sequence).

DNA of the CDR3: TGTGCCACCTACTTAAGTGGTGGCAATGAGCAGTTCTTC. Encoded protein: CATYLSGGNEQFF. The V call is TRBV27, the J call TRBJ2-1; no clear D gene. The CDR3 runs to 13 residues. The V end lost 10 bases, the J end lost 6 bases, and 16 bases lay between the germline ends. Germline V gene sequence: CDR1 MNHEY, CDR2 SMNVEV (reference sequence).

This rearrangement joins TRBV2 to TRBJ1-2; 7 bases align to TRBD1. The germline gives CDR1 SNHLY, CDR2 FYNNEI. The CDR3 consists of 15 residues. J gave up 7 bases and V 3 bases, and 11 bases lay outside the gene matches. The CDR3 here is CASSEEAGGRGGYTF. CDR3 nucleotides: TGTGCCAGCAGTGAGGAGGCAGGGGGAAGGGGTGGCTACACCTTC.

The V call is TRBV4-2, the J call TRBJ2-1; D is perhaps TRBD1 (7 bases). Trimming left V 6 bases short and J 6 bases short, with 18 bases between. Per germline, CDR1 LGHNA and CDR2 YNFKEQ. CDR3 size: 15 residues. The CDR3 DNA reads as TGTGCCAGCAGTCCCGACAGGGAGGTCGGCAATGAGCAGTTCTTC. Its translation: CASSPDREVGNEQFF.

The chain combines TRBV28 with TRBJ2-7; 8 bases agree with TRBD1. V lost 6 bases to trimming and J lost 6 bases; unmatched junction nucleotides: 10. The CDR3 loop spans 14 amino acids. The germline V gene has CDR1 MDHEN and CDR2 SYDVKM. The CDR3 coding sequence is TGTGCCAGCAGGCTATCGCAGGGGGCTAGCGAGCAGTACTTC. It specifies CASRLSQGASEQYF.

The chain employs TRBV28 and TRBJ2-7; 9 bases line up with TRBD1. Germline-derived CDR1 and CDR2 are MDHEN and SYDVKM. J was trimmed by 8 bases and V by 6 bases; bases with no gene match: 14. This CDR3 spans 15 amino acids. The CDR3 loop is CASSPPDRGPPQQYF. CDR3 nucleotides: TGTGCCAGCAGCCCACCGGACAGGGGCCCCCCCCAGCAGTACTTC.